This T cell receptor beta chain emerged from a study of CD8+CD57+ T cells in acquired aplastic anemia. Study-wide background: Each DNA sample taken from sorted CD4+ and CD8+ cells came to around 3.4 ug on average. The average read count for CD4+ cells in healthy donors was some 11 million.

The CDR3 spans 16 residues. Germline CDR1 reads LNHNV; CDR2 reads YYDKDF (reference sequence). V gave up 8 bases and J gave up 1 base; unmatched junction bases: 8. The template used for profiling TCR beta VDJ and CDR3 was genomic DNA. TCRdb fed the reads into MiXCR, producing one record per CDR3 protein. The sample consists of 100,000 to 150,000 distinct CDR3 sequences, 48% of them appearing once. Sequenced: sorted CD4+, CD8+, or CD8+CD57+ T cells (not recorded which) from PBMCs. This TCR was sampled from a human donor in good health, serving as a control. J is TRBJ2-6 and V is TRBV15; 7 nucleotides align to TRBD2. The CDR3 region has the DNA TGTGCCACCTCCCGCGGGGAGGGGTCTGGGGCCAACGTCCTGACTTTC. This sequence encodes CATSRGEGSGANVLTF.